This T cell receptor beta chain was profiled in a study of blood T cell repertoires in COVID-19. Here immunoSEQ multiplex PCR was the method, and the copy in TCRdb shows in-frame clones only, minus some. The sample includes over 150,000 clones, under 90% seen only once; the top ten take about 10%. The CDR3 consists of 17 residues. Germline assignment: CDR1 ENHRY and CDR2 SYGVKD. The V gene lost 0 bases and the J gene lost 0 bases, with 12 bases spanning the gap. Material: peripheral blood. The J gene is TRBJ1-3, the V gene TRBV10-3; D gene unclear. The receptor was derived from a woman of 80 years or more with active or convalescent COVID-19. The DNA of the CDR3 is TGTGCCATCAGTGAGTCAGGGAGGATCCTCTCTGGAAACACCATATATTTT. It translates to CAISESGRILSGNTIYF.